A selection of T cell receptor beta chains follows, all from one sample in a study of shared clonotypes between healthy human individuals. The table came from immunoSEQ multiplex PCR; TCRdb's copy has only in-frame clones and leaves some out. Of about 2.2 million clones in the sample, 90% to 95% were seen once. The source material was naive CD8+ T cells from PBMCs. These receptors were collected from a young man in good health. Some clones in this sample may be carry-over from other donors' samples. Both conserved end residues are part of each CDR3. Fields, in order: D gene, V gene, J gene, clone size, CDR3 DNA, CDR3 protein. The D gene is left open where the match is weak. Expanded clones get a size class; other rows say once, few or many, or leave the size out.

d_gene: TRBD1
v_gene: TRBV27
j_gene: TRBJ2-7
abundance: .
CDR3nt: TGTGCCAGCAGTTTACTCCCAGGGGGCTCCCCCTACGAGCAGTACTTC
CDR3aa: CASSLLPGGSPYEQYF

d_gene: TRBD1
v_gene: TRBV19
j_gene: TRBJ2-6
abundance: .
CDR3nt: TGTGCCAGTCATACGGGACAGGGTGTTTGGGAAAGCTCTGGGGCCAACGTCCTGACTTTC
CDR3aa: CASHTGQGVWESSGANVLTF

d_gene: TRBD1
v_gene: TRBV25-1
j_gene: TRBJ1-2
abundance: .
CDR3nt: TGTGCCAGCCTCGACAGGGATGGCTACACCTTC
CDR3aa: CASLDRDGYTF

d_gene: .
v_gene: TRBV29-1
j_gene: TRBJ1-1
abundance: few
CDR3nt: TGCAGCGTTGTTGGGGGACCCACTGAAGCTTTCTTT
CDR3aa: CSVVGGPTEAFF

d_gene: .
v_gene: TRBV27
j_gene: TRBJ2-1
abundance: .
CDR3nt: TGTGCCAGCAGTTTATTAGCAGGGAACGATGAGCAGTTCTTC
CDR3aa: CASSLLAGNDEQFF

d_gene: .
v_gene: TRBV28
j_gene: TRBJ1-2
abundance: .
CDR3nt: TGTGCCAGCAGTATGAGGGAGGTTATCGACTATGGCTACACCTTC
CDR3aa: CASSMREVIDYGYTF

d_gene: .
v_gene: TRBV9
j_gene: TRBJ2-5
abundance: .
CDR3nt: TGTGCCAGCAGCGATGCCGGGACTCAAGAGACCCAGTACTTC
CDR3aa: CASSDAGTQETQYF

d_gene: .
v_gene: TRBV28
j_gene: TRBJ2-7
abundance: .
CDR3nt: TGTGCCAGCAGTTTACCCCCCCGGCGGGGCGCCTACGAGCAGTACTTC
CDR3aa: CASSLPPRRGAYEQYF

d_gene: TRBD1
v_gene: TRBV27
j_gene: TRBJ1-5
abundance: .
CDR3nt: TGTGCCAGCAGTTTGGGACAGGGGGCTGGACAGCCCCAGCATTTT
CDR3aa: CASSLGQGAGQPQHF

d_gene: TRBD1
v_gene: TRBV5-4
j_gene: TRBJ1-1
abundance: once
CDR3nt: TGTGCCAGCAGCTTGAACGCGGGACAGGGCGGTGAAGCTTTCTTT
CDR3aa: CASSLNAGQGGEAFF

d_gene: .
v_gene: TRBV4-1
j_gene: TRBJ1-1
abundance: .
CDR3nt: TGCGCCAGCAGCCAAGTTCCGAGCCCTACGGGGGTCGCTGAAGCTTTCTTT
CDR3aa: CASSQVPSPTGVAEAFF

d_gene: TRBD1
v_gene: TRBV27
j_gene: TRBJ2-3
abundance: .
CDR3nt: TGTGCCAGCAGTTTTACAAGGGACAGTGTTAGTAATACGCAGTATTTT
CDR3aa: CASSFTRDSVSNTQYF

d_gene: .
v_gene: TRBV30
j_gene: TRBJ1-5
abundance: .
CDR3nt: TGTGCCTGGAGCGCCGAACAAGCGAATCAGCCCCAGCATTTT
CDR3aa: CAWSAEQANQPQHF

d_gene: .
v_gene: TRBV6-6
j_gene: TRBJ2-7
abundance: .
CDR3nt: TGTGCCAGCAGTCTCAGGGTCCCGGACGAGCAGTACTTC
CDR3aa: CASSLRVPDEQYF

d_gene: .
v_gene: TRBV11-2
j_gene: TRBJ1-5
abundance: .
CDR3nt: TGTGCCAGCAGCTACCGGGAGGACAGTTTGGATCAGCCCCAGCATTTT
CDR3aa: CASSYREDSLDQPQHF

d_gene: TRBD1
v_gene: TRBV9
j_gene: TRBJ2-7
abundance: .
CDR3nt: TGTGCCAGCAGCGTGGGACAGGGGTTGCTCTACGAGCAGTACTTC
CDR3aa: CASSVGQGLLYEQYF

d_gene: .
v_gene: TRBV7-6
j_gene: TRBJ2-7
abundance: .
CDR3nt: TGTGCCAGCAGTTCGGGGGGCGGGAGTATCTACGAGCAGTACTTC
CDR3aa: CASSSGGGSIYEQYF

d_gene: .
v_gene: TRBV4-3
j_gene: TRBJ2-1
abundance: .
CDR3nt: TGCGCCAGCAGCCAAGATCAAGGGGCGGGTGAGCAGTTCTTC
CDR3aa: CASSQDQGAGEQFF

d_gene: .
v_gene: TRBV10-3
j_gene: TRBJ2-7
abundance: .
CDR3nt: TGTGCCACGGGGCCCAAATACGAGCAGTACTTC
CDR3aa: CATGPKYEQYF

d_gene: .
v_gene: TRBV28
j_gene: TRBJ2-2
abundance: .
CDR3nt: TGTGCCAGCAGTCCGCACACCGGGGAGCTGTTTTTT
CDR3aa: CASSPHTGELFF

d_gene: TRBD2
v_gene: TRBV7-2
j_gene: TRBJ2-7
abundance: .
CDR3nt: TGTGCCAGCAGCTTCACTAGCGGGAGGGCCGAATACGAGCAGTACTTC
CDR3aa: CASSFTSGRAEYEQYF

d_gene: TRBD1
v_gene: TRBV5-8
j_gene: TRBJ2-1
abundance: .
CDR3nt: TGTGCCAGCAGCTCGACGACAGGGGGAGAGTCCTACAATGAGCAGTTCTTC
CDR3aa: CASSSTTGGESYNEQFF

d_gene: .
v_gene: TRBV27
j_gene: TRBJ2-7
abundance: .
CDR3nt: TGTGCCAGCAGTCCCCCAGACGAGCAGTACTTC
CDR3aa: CASSPPDEQYF

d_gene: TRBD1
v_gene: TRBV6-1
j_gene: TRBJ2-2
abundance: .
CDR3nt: TGTGCCAGCATCGGACAGGGGGCGATTCCCGGGGAGCTGTTTTTT
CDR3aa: CASIGQGAIPGELFF

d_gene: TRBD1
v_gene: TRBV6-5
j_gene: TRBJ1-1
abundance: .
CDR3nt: TGTGCCAGCAGCCCGACAGGGGGCGGGATCACTGAAGCTTTCTTT
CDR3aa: CASSPTGGGITEAFF

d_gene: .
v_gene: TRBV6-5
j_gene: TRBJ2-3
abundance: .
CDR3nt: TGTGCCAGCAGCCTCCTCCGTGGGGGAGATACGCAGTATTTT
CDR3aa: CASSLLRGGDTQYF

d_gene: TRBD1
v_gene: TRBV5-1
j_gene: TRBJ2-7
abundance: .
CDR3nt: TGCGCCACCCGGACCGGGACAGCATTCTCCTACGAGCAGTACTTC
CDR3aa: CATRTGTAFSYEQYF

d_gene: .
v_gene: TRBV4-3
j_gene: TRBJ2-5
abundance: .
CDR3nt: TGCGCCAGCAGCCAAGGGACTGGACCCCAAGAGACCCAGTACTTC
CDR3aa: CASSQGTGPQETQYF

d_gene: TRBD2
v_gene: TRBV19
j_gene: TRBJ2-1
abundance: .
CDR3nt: TGTGCCAGTAGTATGAGGAGACTAGCGGATTACAATGAGCAGTTCTTC
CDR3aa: CASSMRRLADYNEQFF

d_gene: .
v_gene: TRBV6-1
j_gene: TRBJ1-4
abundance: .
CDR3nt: TGTGCCAGCAGTCCCCAGGGGTCGTTTGAAAAACTGTTTTTT
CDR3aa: CASSPQGSFEKLFF

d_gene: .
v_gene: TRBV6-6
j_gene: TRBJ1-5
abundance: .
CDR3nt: TGTGCCAGCAGACTCAGGGAGGGCCAGCCCCAGCATTTT
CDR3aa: CASRLREGQPQHF

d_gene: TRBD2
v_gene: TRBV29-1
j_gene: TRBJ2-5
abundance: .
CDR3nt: TGCAGCGTTGAAGATCCACGGACTAGCGGACCCCAAGAGACCCAGTACTTC
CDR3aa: CSVEDPRTSGPQETQYF

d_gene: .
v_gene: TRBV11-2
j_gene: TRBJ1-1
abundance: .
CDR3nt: TGTGCCAGCAGTATTAAAATGAACACTGAAGCTTTCTTT
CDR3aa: CASSIKMNTEAFF

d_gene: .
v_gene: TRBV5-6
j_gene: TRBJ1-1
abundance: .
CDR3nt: TGTGCCAGCCATGGGGTAGGGTTGGCTGAAGCTTTCTTT
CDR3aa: CASHGVGLAEAFF

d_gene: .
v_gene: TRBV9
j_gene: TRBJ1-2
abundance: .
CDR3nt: TGTGCCAGCAGCAGCGCGGACGGTAACTATGGCTACACCTTC
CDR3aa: CASSSADGNYGYTF

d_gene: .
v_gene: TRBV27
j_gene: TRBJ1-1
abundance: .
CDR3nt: TGTGCCAGCAGTCCTGGCGGGGACACTGAAGCTTTCTTT
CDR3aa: CASSPGGDTEAFF

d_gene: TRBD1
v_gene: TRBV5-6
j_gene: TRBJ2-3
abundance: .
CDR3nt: TGTGCCAGCAGCTCACCGGGACAGGGCACAGATACGCAGTATTTT
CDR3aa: CASSSPGQGTDTQYF

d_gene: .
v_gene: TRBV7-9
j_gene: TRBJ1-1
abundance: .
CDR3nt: TGTGCCAGCAGCTCCCCCCCCCAGGGCTACACTGAAGCTTTCTTT
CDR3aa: CASSSPPQGYTEAFF

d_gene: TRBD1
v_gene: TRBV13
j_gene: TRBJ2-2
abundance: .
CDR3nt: TGTGCCAGCAGCTTAGCCAACTCCAACAGGGGGACCGGGGAGCTGTTTTTT
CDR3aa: CASSLANSNRGTGELFF

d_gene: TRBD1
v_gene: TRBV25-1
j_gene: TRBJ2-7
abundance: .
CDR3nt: TGTGCCAGCAGTGTCGGGACAGGAGGCTACGAGCAGTACTTC
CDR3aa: CASSVGTGGYEQYF

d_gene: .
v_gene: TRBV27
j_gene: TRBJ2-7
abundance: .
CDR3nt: TGTGCCAGCAGTTCGCGTGGGTTCCGGCTCTCCTACGAGCAGTACTTC
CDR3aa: CASSSRGFRLSYEQYF

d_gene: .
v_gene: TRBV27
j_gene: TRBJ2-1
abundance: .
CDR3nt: TGTGCCAGCAGTTTAGGCCAAACCTCCTACAATGAGCAGTTCTTC
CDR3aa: CASSLGQTSYNEQFF

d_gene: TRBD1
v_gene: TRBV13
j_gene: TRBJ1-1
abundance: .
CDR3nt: TGTGCCAGCAGCGGCATACAGGGGACTTTCGCTGAAGCTTTCTTT
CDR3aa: CASSGIQGTFAEAFF

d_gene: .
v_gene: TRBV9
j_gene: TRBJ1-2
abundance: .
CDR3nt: TGTGCCAGCAGCGTAGATCTTTTGACAGCGGTGGATGGCTACACCTTC
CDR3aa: CASSVDLLTAVDGYTF

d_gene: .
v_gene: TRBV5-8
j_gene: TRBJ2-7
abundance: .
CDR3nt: TGTGCCAGCAGCTGGAACGAGCAGTACTTC
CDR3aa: CASSWNEQYF

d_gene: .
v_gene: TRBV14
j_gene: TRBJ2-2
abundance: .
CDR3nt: TGTGCCAGCAGCCAAGGGTTCGCGGACTTCACCGGGGAGCTGTTTTTT
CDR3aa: CASSQGFADFTGELFF

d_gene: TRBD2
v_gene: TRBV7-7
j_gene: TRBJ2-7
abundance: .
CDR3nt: TGTGCCAGCAGTCAAGGACTAGCGGGAGCCCACGAGCAGTACTTC
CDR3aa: CASSQGLAGAHEQYF

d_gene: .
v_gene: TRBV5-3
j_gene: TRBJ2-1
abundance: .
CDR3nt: TGTGCCAGAAGCTTGTCCCGCATCGATGAGCAGTTCTTC
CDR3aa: CARSLSRIDEQFF

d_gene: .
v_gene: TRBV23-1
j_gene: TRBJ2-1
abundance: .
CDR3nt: TGCGCCAGCAGCCTATACCGGGACAATGAGCAGTTCTTC
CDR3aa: CASSLYRDNEQFF

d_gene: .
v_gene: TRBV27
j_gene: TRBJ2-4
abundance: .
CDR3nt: TGTGCCAGCAGTTCCCAACAGGTGCCCTTAGCCAAAAACATTCAGTACTTC
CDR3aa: CASSSQQVPLAKNIQYF